The following is a TCR beta chain sequence with its context. The data were obtained in a study of identifying expanded T cells in peripheral blood. Sequencing was performed with immunoSEQ multiplex PCR; in TCRdb, only in-frame clones are kept and a portion is missing. The sample carries about 130,000 clones, approximately 86% recorded once. This CDR3 comprises 13 residues. Sequencing used blood. The chain joins TRBV21-1 to TRBJ2-1; the table calls TRBD2, which could not be checked here. TRBV21-1 is reported as a pseudogene. This receptor was identified in a person aged 18 to 70 in good health. The CDR3 protein is CASRGGTYNEQFF. Here the CDR3 DNA reads TGTGCCAGCAGGGGGGGAACCTACAATGAGCAGTTCTTC.